This T cell receptor (beta chain) comes out of a study of blood T cell repertoires in COVID-19 (TCRdb year 2020). Regarding the study in general: The collaborator samples originated in the United States, Italy and Spain and spanned the acute and convalescent phases of COVID-19. A de-identified subject ID, COVID-19 status, age in years and sex were almost always included in the sample metadata. Where available, HLA class I and class II types were obtained from metadata supplied by the sample provider rather than from assay-based typing. The prospective study material was composed of cDNA or gDNA derived from T cells, B-cell-depleted T cells, or PBMCs. The repertoires were released in a freely available public database meant as a resource for research on the immune response to SARS-CoV-2. The samples were drawn from two sources: the first 160 participants of the ongoing ImmuneRACE study, and over 1,000 subjects contributed by 6 global collaborators. Deeply sampled blood TCRbeta repertoires from subjects exposed to, actively infected with, or recovered from COVID-19 were included in the dataset.

Whole blood was collected in K2EDTA tubes by collaborating institutions according to the institutions' own protocols. For TCRbeta analysis, collaborators shipped samples as frozen whole blood, isolated PBMCs, or DNA extracted from either of those sample types. The CDR3, from cysteine to phenylalanine, totals 15 residues. Solely the CDR3 DNA is kept, with 45 bases framed from the first base. At the junction V is shortened by 2 bases and J by 4 bases, with 12 bases in between. The germline V gene (reference sequence) sets CDR1 to SEHNR and CDR2 to FQNEAQ. The immunoSEQ Assay, a bias-controlled multiplex PCR, was used to amplify TCRbeta CDR3 regions from genomic DNA. Per the source publication's procedure: Within the assay, amplification of reference gene primers was used to estimate how many nucleated cells each sample contained. To quantify the absolute abundance of each unique TCRbeta CDR3 rearrangement, sequence reads were collapsed and filtered. For each sample, productive Simpson clonality was calculated as the square root of Simpson's diversity index across productive rearrangements. The clones in this table, taken by TCRdb from immuneACCESS, are in-frame only. Not every clone is retained; where verified, under half of the shortfall comes from an unresolved V gene, and the cause of the rest is unknown. V, J and clone size derive from that table, while D and trimming were established from the DNA sequence. The sample includes 150,000 or so clones, with 60% to 85% observed a single time. Over 4% of the sample belongs to the ten largest clones.

With regard to this clone: Its antigen specificity is not known. No base qualities exist here, and no much larger clone lies one base off it.

What the study reported, not specific to this receptor: How much clinical and demographic metadata was included differed by source and by participant, and the metadata was provided uncurated.

Sequencing used peripheral blood. This TCR derives from a woman older than 75 with active or convalescent COVID-19. The chain links TRBV7-9 with TRBJ1-5; D gene: possibly TRBD1, on 5 matching bases. This receptor carries the CDR3 CASSLSGGGNQPQHF. The DNA sequence follows: TGTGCCAGCAGCTTATCGGGGGGAGGGAATCAGCCCCAGCATTTT.